The 32 T cell receptor beta chains listed next were all sequenced from one sample in a study of blood T cells in healthy people across ages. Then a second PCR, running about 6 to 12 cycles, was carried out with a sample-barcoded 5' primer and a J-beta primer mix. TCRdb fed the 5' RACE reads into MiXCR, producing one record per CDR3 protein. The sample shows fewer than 800,000 distinct CDR3 sequences, 32% of them seen only once. The sample was blood. Every receptor here comes from a woman aged 80 or older in good health.

This clonotype has only a few counts. This chain links TRBV5-1 with TRBJ1-2, with D unresolved. Germline V gene lookup returns CDR1 SGHRS and CDR2 YFSETQ. This CDR3 is built from 14 residues. V was cut by 0 bases and J by 1 base, with 7 bases left in between. Written as DNA, the CDR3 is TGCGCCAGCAGCTTGGAGCCTAATAACTATGGCTACACCTTC. Translation: CASSLEPNNYGYTF.

This clonotype was detected ten times or more. This rearrangement joins TRBV7-2 to TRBJ2-1; D uncertain. V lost 2 bases to trimming and J lost 9 bases, with 17 bases between them. From germline, CDR1 is SGHTA and CDR2 FQGNSA. This CDR3 region has 15 residues. In nucleotides, the CDR3 is TGTGCCAGCAGCTTAAGACGGAACCCCCCAGCTGAGCAGTTCTTC. Amino acids: CASSLRRNPPAEQFF.

The table lists this clonotype with many counts. This chain joins TRBV7-9 and TRBJ2-3, with a tentative D call TRBD2 (5 bases). V gave up 11 bases and J gave up 4 bases, with 22 bases separating them. Germline assignment: CDR1 SEHNR and CDR2 FQNEAQ (reference sequence). The CDR3 has 15 residues. CDR3 residues: CAGKEAGSFADTQYF. Written as DNA, the CDR3 is TGTGCCGGAAAAGAGGCGGGTAGTTTCGCAGATACGCAGTATTTT.

J is TRBJ2-1 and V is TRBV24-1; perhaps TRBD2 as D (6 bases). V was trimmed by 11 bases and J by 4 bases, leaving 14 bases between them. Germline CDR1 is KGHDR and CDR2 is SFDVKD. The CDR3 covers 13 residues. The CDR3 nucleotides read TGTGCCAGCGCCGGGACTTCTTACAATGAGCAGTTCTTC. It yields the protein CASAGTSYNEQFF.

With respect to this clonotype: One end of the junction is discordant with germline, which a read error may explain. The CDR3 bases are TGCAGTGCTAGAAAACCGGGACCTTCCTACGAGCACTACTTC. Translated: CSARKPGPSYEHYF. The gene calls are TRBV20-1 and TRBJ2-7; D possibly uses TRBD1 or TRBD2 (5 bases each). The CDR3 runs to 14 residues. Per the germline V gene, CDR1 is DFQATT and CDR2 is SNEGSKA (reference sequence).

There are many counts of this clonotype. The V call is TRBV7-9, the J call TRBJ2-7; 11 bases are a match to TRBD1. The junction had 13 bases not matched to a gene; V was cut back by 5 bases and J by 4 bases. The CDR3 totals 17 residues. From germline, CDR1 is SEHNR and CDR2 FQNEAQ (reference sequence). The CDR3 nucleotides are TGTGCCAGCAGCCAAGGGACAGGGGGGTTGGAGCGGTACGAGCAGTACTTC. Residues: CASSQGTGGLERYEQYF.

This clonotype was counted ten times or more. The chain carries TRBV7-2 and TRBJ2-5; 7 bases line up with TRBD2. The CDR3 covers 14 residues. V trimming: 6 bases; J trimming: 3 bases; junction bases outside the gene matches: 7. Germline lookup yields CDR1 SGHTA and CDR2 FQGNSA. CDR3: CASSPGLGEETQYF. Here the CDR3 DNA reads TGTGCCAGCAGTCCCGGACTAGGAGAAGAGACCCAGTACTTC.

This clonotype was counted ten times or more. J is TRBJ2-1 and V is TRBV4-2; 7 bases align to TRBD2. The CDR3 loop spans 16 amino acids. Per germline, CDR1 LGHNA and CDR2 YNFKEQ. V was pared by 0 bases and J by 7 bases, with 9 bases of the junction left unmatched. CDR3 sequence: CASSQDSQGGANEQFF. The DNA for the CDR3 is TGTGCCAGCAGCCAAGATTCCCAGGGAGGGGCTAATGAGCAGTTCTTC.

This clonotype was seen more than once but under ten times. V usage is TRBV13 and J usage is TRBJ2-1; D not certain. The J call may be mistaken, given a closer DNA end match to TRBJ2-7. Germline assignment: CDR1 PRHDT and CDR2 FYEKMQ (reference sequence). CDR3 size: 17 residues. Written as DNA, the CDR3 is TGTGCCAGCAGCTTTTCCGGAACCTATAGCTCCTACAATGAGCAGTACTTC. Its protein product is CASSFSGTYSSYNEQYF.

This clonotype turned up a few times. J is TRBJ1-5 and V is TRBV2, with TRBD1 matching 7 bases. Germline assignment: CDR1 SNHLY and CDR2 FYNNEI. The V segment lost 7 bases and the J segment 5 bases; nucleotides outside the gene matches: 11. The CDR3 is 15 residues long. The CDR3 loop is CASKFQTGSHQPQHF. The CDR3 DNA sequence: TGTGCCAGCAAATTCCAGACAGGGTCTCATCAGCCCCAGCATTTT.

A few counts support this clonotype. It may be a read error: a sequence one base away is much more abundant. The chain joins TRBV7-9 to TRBJ2-5; TRBD1 matches at 9 bases. With 1 base clipped from V and 11 bases from J, the junction kept 8 bases outside the gene matches. The germline V gene encodes CDR1 SEHNR and CDR2 FQNEAQ (reference sequence). This CDR3 is 14 amino acids long. This chain's CDR3 is CASSLDGTGSEQYF. CDR3 nucleotides: TGTGCCAGCAGCTTAGATGGGACAGGGTCTGAGCAGTACTTC.

Comments on this clonotype: A much larger clone lies a single base off, so this may be a read error. The chain carries TRBV13 and TRBJ1-5, with 7 nucleotides matching TRBD1. Germline lookup yields CDR1 PRHDT and CDR2 FYEKMQ (reference sequence). The CDR3 is 15 amino acids. The CDR3 sequence is CTSSLGQAINQPQHF. As DNA, the CDR3 is TGTACCAGCAGCCTAGGACAGGCCATTAATCAGCCCCAGCATTTT.

This clonotype was recorded at least ten times. V is TRBV29-1 and J is TRBJ1-2; D is uncertain. CDR3 length equals 9 residues. Trimming pared 3 bases from V and 8 bases from J, leaving 4 bases between. Germline CDR1 reads SQVTM; CDR2 reads ANQGSEA. This CDR3 is CSVDQGYTF. DNA of the CDR3: TGCAGCGTTGACCAGGGCTACACCTTC. Full variable domain (outside the CDR3, taken from reference TRBV29-1 and TRBJ1-2): SAVISQKPSRDICQRGTSLTIQCQVDSQVTMMFWYRQQPGQSLTLIATANQGSEATYESGFVIDKFPISRPNLTFSTLTVSNMSPEDSSIYLCSVDQGYTFGSGTRLTVV.

There are many counts of this clonotype. The chain is built from TRBV5-5 and TRBJ2-1, with 7 nucleotides matching TRBD2. The CDR3 sequence is 15 residues long. V was clipped by 0 bases and J by 4 bases; unmatched bases: 4. Germline CDR1 is SGHKS and CDR2 is YYEKEE (reference sequence). CDR3 residues: CASSLVSSGYNEQFF. The DNA for the CDR3 is TGTGCCAGCAGCTTGGTCTCTAGCGGATACAATGAGCAGTTCTTC.

A few counts support this clonotype. The V and J genes are TRBV5-4 and TRBJ2-5; D possibly uses TRBD1 or TRBD2 (5 bases each). The CDR3 runs to 14 residues. CDR1 and CDR2 (germline): SGHNT, YYREEE (reference sequence). The ends were cut back, 2 bases at V and 1 base at J, with 9 bases in the middle. This CDR3 reads CASSFTGRQETQYF. For the CDR3, the DNA is TGTGCCAGCAGCTTCACGGGACGCCAAGAGACCCAGTACTTC.

There are many counts of this clonotype. The CDR3 region has the DNA TGTGCCAGCAGACCAGGGACTAGCGGCAATGAGCAGTTCTTC. Protein: CASRPGTSGNEQFF. The rearrangement links TRBV12-3 or TRBV12-4 to TRBJ2-1; 11 bases agree with TRBD2. The CDR3 loop spans 14 amino acids. V was clipped by 6 bases and J by 6 bases; unmatched bases: 4.

This rearrangement joins TRBV6-2 or TRBV6-3 to TRBJ1-4; D ambiguous. CDR1 and CDR2 from the germline V gene are MNHEY and SVGEGT. The CDR3 is 14 amino acids. Deletions cut 2 bases from V and 8 bases from J, with 12 bases between. The CDR3 reads CASSYDGPREKLFF. In DNA, the CDR3 is TGTGCCAGCAGTTACGACGGTCCAAGGGAAAAACTGTTTTTT.

The rearrangement uses TRBV20-1 and TRBJ2-3; possibly TRBD1 for D (6 bases). From germline, CDR1 is DFQATT and CDR2 SNEGSKA (reference sequence). This CDR3 has 11 residues. V gave up 5 bases and J gave up 8 bases, with 11 bases separating them. CDR3 DNA sequence: TGCAGTGCTCCAGGGGCGGGTACGCAGTATTTT. Amino acids: CSAPGAGTQYF.

The chain links TRBV28 to TRBJ2-4; D possibly corresponds to TRBD2 (6 bases). Trimming shortened V by 3 bases and J by 9 bases, and 18 bases separated the two germline ends. Germline V gives CDR1 MDHEN, CDR2 SYDVKM. The CDR3 consists of 15 residues. The CDR3 region has the DNA TGTGCCAGCAGTTTGGGAGCGGTGGGGGGAGGCATTCAGTACTTC. Encoded protein: CASSLGAVGGGIQYF.

In DNA form, the CDR3 reads TGTGCCAGCAACACCCGGGCGGGGGGGCCCACAGATACGCAGTATTTT. Its protein product is CASNTRAGGPTDTQYF. The chain combines TRBV7-2 with TRBJ2-3; 9 bases match TRBD2. V lost 7 bases to trimming and J lost 2 bases; unmatched junction nucleotides: 10. The germline gives CDR1 SGHTA, CDR2 FQGNSA. CDR3 length: 16 amino acids. Together with reference TRBV7-2 and TRBJ2-3, the CDR3 gives the full variable domain: GAGVSQSPSNKVTEKGKDVELRCDPISGHTALYWYRQSLGQGLEFLIYFQGNSAPDKSGLPSDRFSAERTGGSVSTLTIQRTQQEDSAVYLCASNTRAGGPTDTQYFGPGTRLTVL.

The chain is built from TRBV2 and TRBJ2-5; 8 bases line up with TRBD2. Trimming cost V 4 bases and J 2 bases; bases outside gene matches: 15. Germline values: CDR1 SNHLY, CDR2 FYNNEI. The CDR3 sequence is 18 residues long. CDR3 DNA: TGTGCCAGCAGTGCCCGGCCGCTAGCGGGCGTATCACAAGAGACCCAGTACTTC. This sequence encodes CASSARPLAGVSQETQYF.

This chain connects TRBV5-1 to TRBJ2-5; TRBD1 is a possible D gene (6 bases). Between the trimmed V and J ends, which lost 4 bases and 3 bases, there was a span of 19 bases. CDR1 SGHRS and CDR2 YFSETQ come from the germline V gene. This CDR3 region has 16 residues. Here the CDR3 reads CASSQPGARNKETQYF. The DNA of the CDR3 is TGCGCCAGCAGCCAACCAGGGGCCCGGAACAAAGAGACCCAGTACTTC.

This clonotype has only one observation. The chain carries TRBV29-1 and TRBJ2-7, with 10 bases fitting TRBD2. Losses at the gene ends were 0 bases for V and 2 bases for J; bases not matched to a gene: 4. The CDR3 consists of 15 residues. Germline CDR1 SQVTM, CDR2 ANQGSEA. The CDR3 here is CSVEERTSGTYEQYF. The CDR3 bases are TGCAGCGTTGAAGAAAGGACTAGCGGTACCTACGAGCAGTACTTC.

Only a few counts were recorded for this clonotype. The chain employs TRBV15 and TRBJ2-7, with TRBD1 matching 8 bases. The CDR3 has 15 amino acids. CDR1 is LNHNV, CDR2 YYDKDF, per germline (reference sequence). Trimming took 4 bases from V and 4 from J; bases not matched to a gene: 9. CDR3 sequence: CATSTGRGRWYEQYF. CDR3 coding DNA: TGTGCCACCAGCACCGGCAGGGGGCGATGGTACGAGCAGTACTTC.

The DNA of the CDR3 is TGCGCCAGCAGCCTCGACAGGGAATCCTATTATGGACTGTTTTTT. This codes for CASSLDRESYYGLFF. The chain carries TRBV5-1 and TRBJ1-4; 7 bases match TRBD1. The CDR3 consists of 15 residues. Germline CDR1 SGHRS, CDR2 YFSETQ. Trimming at V came to 4 bases and at J to 13 bases, leaving 16 bases not matched to a gene.

The chain couples TRBV10-3 to TRBJ2-3; the D call may be TRBD1 or TRBD2 (8 bases each). With 5 bases removed from V and 6 bases from J, the gap between germline ends came to 18 bases. The CDR3 covers 15 residues. In germline, CDR1 is ENHRY, CDR2 SYGVKD. The CDR3 protein is CAISTGGSGGDTQYF. As DNA, the CDR3 is TGTGCCATCAGTACAGGGGGAAGCGGGGGCGATACGCAGTATTTT.

This clonotype appeared many times. This chain uses TRBV5-1 with TRBJ2-1; D is uncertain. With 0 bases removed from V and 8 bases from J, the gap between germline ends came to 15 bases. The germline V gene encodes CDR1 SGHRS and CDR2 YFSETQ. The CDR3 totals 15 residues. The CDR3 spells CASSLEVYGIDEQFF. The CDR3 DNA reads TGCGCCAGCAGCTTGGAGGTGTATGGTATCGATGAGCAGTTCTTC.

A remark on this clonotype: A junction boundary mismatches the germline segment, possibly from a read error. The V gene is TRBV5-1, the J gene TRBJ1-1, with D possibly being TRBD1 (6 bases). From germline, CDR1 is SGHRS and CDR2 YFSETQ. The CDR3 is made up of 13 amino acids. DNA for the CDR3: TGCACCAGCAGCTTGAGGGGGGTCACTGAAGCTTTCTTT. This translates into CTSSLRGVTEAFF.

This clonotype came up many times. This chain connects TRBV6-6 to TRBJ1-2; tentative D call: TRBD1 (6 bases). The CDR3 has 15 amino acids. V was pared by 0 bases and J by 5 bases, with 13 bases between. Germline V lookup: CDR1 MNHNY, CDR2 SVGAGI (reference sequence). The CDR3: CASSYSIEGGYGYTF. CDR3 DNA: TGTGCCAGCAGTTACTCCATCGAAGGGGGGTATGGCTACACCTTC.

The CDR3 DNA reads TGTGCCAGTGAGAACAGGGGATTAAATTCACCCCTCCACTTT. This sequence encodes CASENRGLNSPLHF. The chain has TRBV6-6 and TRBJ1-6; 7 bases are a match to TRBD1. The V and J ends lost 9 bases and 7 bases, in that order; junction bases with no gene match: 9. The CDR3 extends over 14 amino acids. Germline CDR1 reads MNHNY; CDR2 reads SVGAGI (reference sequence).

The table lists this clonotype with many counts. The V and J genes are TRBV18 and TRBJ1-1, with a tentative D call TRBD1 (5 bases). Per the germline V gene, CDR1 is KGHSH and CDR2 is LQKENI. The V gene lost 3 bases and the J gene lost 0 bases, with 8 bases spanning the gap. This CDR3 contains 14 residues. CDR3 in amino acids: CASSPGDLNTEAFF. In nucleotides, the CDR3 is TGTGCCAGCTCACCCGGGGACCTGAACACTGAAGCTTTCTTT.

A few counts support this clonotype. One end of the junction is discordant with germline, which a read error may explain. The chain combines TRBV4-1 with TRBJ1-5; tentative D call: TRBD1 (5 bases). This CDR3 has 14 amino acids. CDR1 and CDR2 (germline): MGHRA, YSYEKL. The CDR3 region has the DNA TGCGCCAGCAGCCAAGATGGGGGTTTTCAGCCCCGGCATTTT. This encodes CASSQDGGFQPRHF.